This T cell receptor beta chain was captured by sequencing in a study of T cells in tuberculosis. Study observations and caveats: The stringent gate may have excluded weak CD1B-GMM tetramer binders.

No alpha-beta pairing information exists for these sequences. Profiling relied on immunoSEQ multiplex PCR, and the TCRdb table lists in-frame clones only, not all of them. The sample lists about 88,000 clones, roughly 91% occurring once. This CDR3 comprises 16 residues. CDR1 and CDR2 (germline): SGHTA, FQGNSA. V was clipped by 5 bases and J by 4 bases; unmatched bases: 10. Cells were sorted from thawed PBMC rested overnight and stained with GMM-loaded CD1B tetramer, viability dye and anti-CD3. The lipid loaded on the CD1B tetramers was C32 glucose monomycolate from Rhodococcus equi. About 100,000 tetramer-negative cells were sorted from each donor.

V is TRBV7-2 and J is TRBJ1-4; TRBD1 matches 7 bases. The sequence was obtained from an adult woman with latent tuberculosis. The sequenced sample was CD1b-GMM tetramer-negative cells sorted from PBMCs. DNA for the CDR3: TGTGCCAGCAGCCTCTTCCGGACAGGAAGTAATGAAAAACTGTTTTTT. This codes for CASSLFRTGSNEKLFF.